This T cell receptor (beta chain) was documented in a study of molecular identifiers for immune sequencing clone quantification. Study results and caveats: Reports indicate spiked Jurkat TCR RNA from one cell could be found among around 970,000 naive cells. Over 97% of effector molecules, yet under 1% of naive-cell molecules, were held by clones above 20 RNA copies. Highly expanded clone sizes could end up underestimated if a barcode were shared by identical TCR molecules.

About this clonotype itself: Its target is not known. With a much larger clone just one base away, this may be a read error.

Bulk TCR libraries were made with methods that had been previously described and with listed TCR primers. TCRdb reprocessed the PCR reads via MiXCR and lists one record per CDR3 protein. The sample contains around 470,000 distinct CDR3 sequences, about 20% of which appear only once. V lost 9 bases and J 1 base, leaving 13 bases between the germline ends. Looked up from germline, CDR1 is KGHDR and CDR2 is SFDVKD. The CDR3 consists of 14 residues. Sequencing was done on a sample of naive CD8+ T cells from blood, with Jurkat cell RNA spiked in. The subset: FACS-sorted CD8+CD4-CCR7+CD45RA+ naive T cells. The chain couples TRBV24-1 to TRBJ2-3; no firm D call. This clonotype was obtained from a human donor in good health. Some libraries in this study had Jurkat cell RNA spiked in. The CDR3 region is CATGAARGTDTQYF. The CDR3 DNA reads as TGTGCCACCGGTGCGGCCAGAGGCACAGATACGCAGTATTTT.